This T cell receptor beta chain was observed in a study of cytomegalovirus exposure and HLA in healthy donors. For this clone: Its target is not known. One junction end disagrees with the germline gene, perhaps due to a read error.

Findings and limits, study-wide: In vitro experiments confirmed that a few CMV-associated chains were specific for CMV antigens. In a later analysis, most CMV-associated TCR beta chains appeared HLA-restricted. Available immune exposure information covered CMV serostatus only. One variant, a missense change in DCLRE1C, was linked in a later analysis to TCR beta V- and J-gene trimming.

Germline CDR1 reads MNHEY; CDR2 reads SMNVEV (reference sequence). CDR3 length: 15 residues. PCR amplification relied on 60 Vbeta primers (plus 13 Jbeta primers). Measured with immunoSEQ multiplex PCR; TCRdb has only the in-frame clones, and not every one. The sample table includes 53,000 or so clones. What was sequenced was PBMCs. The TCR sequence derives from a man between 18 and 29 years old in good health and CMV-seropositive. This chain joins TRBV27 and TRBJ2-1; D is possibly TRBD1 (5 bases). CDR3 region: CASRERTSSYDEQFF. CDR3 DNA sequence: TGTGCCAGCAGGGAACGGACAAGCTCCTACGATGAGCAGTTCTTC.